Listed below are T cell receptor beta chains from one sample, sequenced in a study of control samples from healthy donors and cancer patients. Generated by immunoSEQ multiplex PCR, the TCRdb table keeps only in-frame clones and is missing some. The data contain roughly 370,000 clones, about nine tenths of them singletons. Sequences were obtained from PBMCs. Every receptor here comes from a man aged 40-50 years with head and neck cancer. CDR3s include the opening cysteine and the closing phenylalanine or tryptophan. Fields, in order: J gene, clone size, D gene, V gene, CDR3 DNA, CDR3 protein. The D gene is left open where the match is weak. Clone size is given for some rows only: seen once, a few or many times, or a class if the clone is expanded.

TRBJ2-5 NA TRBD2 TRBV2 TGTGCCAGCACCTCACTAGCGGGGGGGCACGGGACCCAGTACTTC CASTSLAGGHGTQYF
TRBJ2-4 NA TRBD1 TRBV7-2 TGTGCCAGCAGCTATACAGGGGAGCGATCCAAAAACATTCAGTACTTC CASSYTGERSKNIQYF
TRBJ1-4 NA TRBD1 TRBV29-1 TGCAGCGTTCGGGACAGTCTAACTAATGAAAAACTGTTTTTT CSVRDSLTNEKLFF
TRBJ2-7 few NA TRBV28 TGTGCCAGCAGTTTATATGGTTTCGGCAGTAGCTCCTACGAGCAGTACTTC CASSLYGFGSSSYEQYF
TRBJ2-7 NA NA TRBV6-4 TGTGCCAGCAGTGCCGGGCCCGACTCCTACGAGCAGTACTTC CASSAGPDSYEQYF
TRBJ1-2 NA NA TRBV28 TGTGCCAGCAGTACGCTCCGGGACTATGGCTACACCTTC CASSTLRDYGYTF
TRBJ1-1 NA NA TRBV7-9 TGTGCCAGCAGGAAAGTAGAGGCCCGGGCTGAAGCTTTCTTT CASRKVEARAEAFF
TRBJ2-7 NA TRBD2 TRBV3-1/TRBV3-2 TGTGCCAGCAGCCCTGCGCCTAGCGGGAGGGCCTACGAGCAGTACTTC CASSPAPSGRAYEQYF
TRBJ2-3 once TRBD1 TRBV9 TGTGCCAGCAGCGAGGCCCCGGGACAGGGAGGTAGCACAGATACGCAGTATTTT CASSEAPGQGGSTDTQYF
TRBJ2-7 NA TRBD2 TRBV15 TGTGCCACCAGCAGAGCCGCCGGGACTAGCGGATACGAGCAGTACTTC CATSRAAGTSGYEQYF
TRBJ1-1 NA NA TRBV28 TGTGCCAGCAGTTTGCCGGGGCCTGAAGCTTTCTTT CASSLPGPEAFF
TRBJ1-1 NA TRBD1 TRBV18 TGTGCCAGCTCACCACCGGGGGTAGACAGGGGGTCTGAAGCTTTCTTT CASSPPGVDRGSEAFF
TRBJ1-4 once TRBD1 TRBV28 TGTGCCAGCTCCGACAGGGAGGCTGAAAAACTGTTTTTT CASSDREAEKLFF
TRBJ2-7 NA NA TRBV7-2 TGTGCCAGCAGCTTTGTCAGGGGCACCTACGAGCAGTACTTC CASSFVRGTYEQYF
TRBJ2-7 NA NA TRBV5-5 TGTGCCAGCAGCTTGGTTACATTAAACACCTACGAGCAGTACTTC CASSLVTLNTYEQYF
TRBJ2-4 NA NA TRBV27 TGTGCCAGCAGTTATGCGCATAGGGGTGGCATTCAGTACTTC CASSYAHRGGIQYF
TRBJ2-1 NA NA TRBV24-1 TGTGCCACCAGTGATGTTTATCCGGGGCCCTCCCAGAATGAGCAGTTCTTC CATSDVYPGPSQNEQFF
TRBJ2-7 NA NA TRBV2 TGTGCCAGCATAGGCGGCTCCTACGAGCAGTACTTC CASIGGSYEQYF
TRBJ2-2 NA NA TRBV11-2 TGTGCCAGCAGCTCCCGGGGAGTAAACGCCGGGGAGCTGTTTTTT CASSSRGVNAGELFF
TRBJ1-6 NA NA TRBV30 TGTGCCTGGAGGGGCAGCAATAATTCACCCCTCCACTTT CAWRGSNNSPLHF
TRBJ2-3 few TRBD1 TRBV4-3 TGCGCCAGCAGGACAGGGGGTAGCACAGATACGCAGTATTTT CASRTGGSTDTQYF
TRBJ1-1 NA NA TRBV28 TGTGCCAGCAGTTTATTTGACAAAGTGAACACTGAAGCTTTCTTT CASSLFDKVNTEAFF
TRBJ1-1 NA NA TRBV28 TGTGCCAGCAGTTTTTGGGGTAATGAAGCTTTCTTT CASSFWGNEAFF
TRBJ1-2 NA NA TRBV11-2 TGTGCCAGCAGCACGCCCAACAACCCCTATGGCTACACCTTC CASSTPNNPYGYTF
TRBJ2-1 NA NA TRBV5-1 TGCGCCAGCAGCTTGGGGCAATCCTACAATGAGCAGTTCTTC CASSLGQSYNEQFF
TRBJ1-2 few NA TRBV7-9 TGTGCCAGCAGCCACGGGATGGGCGGATTGGAGGATGGCTACACCTTC CASSHGMGGLEDGYTF
TRBJ1-5 NA NA TRBV6-5 TGTGCCAGCCGCCCCACCGCGGGGCGCAATCAGCCCCAGCATTTT CASRPTAGRNQPQHF
TRBJ1-2 NA NA TRBV27 TGTGCCAGCAGTTTGCTAGCTAACTATGGCTACACCTTC CASSLLANYGYTF
TRBJ2-7 NA TRBD1 TRBV28 TGTGCCAGCAGTTTTTGGGGACAGGGGGTATCCTACGAGCAGTACTTC CASSFWGQGVSYEQYF
TRBJ1-1 NA NA TRBV19 TGTGCCAGTAGTATATCTCAAGGACTGAAGAACACTGAAGCTTTCTTT CASSISQGLKNTEAFF
TRBJ2-1 NA NA TRBV7-9 TGTGCCAGCAGCCCCCCCGGGGTCCTGGGCAATGAGCAGTTCTTC CASSPPGVLGNEQFF
TRBJ2-1 NA TRBD2 TRBV4-3 TGCGCCAGCAGCCAGGATAGCGGGGGGTTCTACAATGAGCAGTTCTTC CASSQDSGGFYNEQFF
TRBJ1-2 NA TRBD1 TRBV6-6 TGTGCCAGCAGTTACGGGGGACAGGGGGGCTATGGCTACACCTTC CASSYGGQGGYGYTF
TRBJ1-1 NA NA TRBV20-1 TGCAGTGCTAGTTGGGCAGGGGACACTGAAGCTTTCTTT CSASWAGDTEAFF
TRBJ2-7 NA TRBD1 TRBV10-3 TGTGCCATCAGTGGTAGGACAGGGTACTCCTACGAGCAGTACTTC CAISGRTGYSYEQYF
TRBJ1-6 NA NA TRBV6-1 TGTGCCAGCAGTGAAGCAAGGGGTGGGTCACCCCTCCACTTT CASSEARGGSPLHF
TRBJ2-6 NA TRBD1 TRBV27 TGTGCCAGCAGTTCCCGGGACAGGGAAACTGGGGCCAACGTCCTGACTTTC CASSSRDRETGANVLTF
TRBJ1-2 NA NA TRBV5-6 TGTGCCAGCAGCCACTCCCTACTTGGACAGTACTATGGCTACACCTTC CASSHSLLGQYYGYTF
TRBJ1-6 NA NA TRBV2 TGTGCCAGCAGTGAAGTACTGACAGCCCCGAGCTCCTATAATTCACCCCTCCACTTT CASSEVLTAPSSYNSPLHF
TRBJ2-5 NA NA TRBV13 TGTGCCAGCAGCTCAGGAGAGACCCAGTACTTC CASSSGETQYF
TRBJ2-2 NA NA TRBV9 TGTGCCAGCAGCCCCCTCGAGACGAACACCGGGGAGCTGTTTTTT CASSPLETNTGELFF
TRBJ1-5 NA NA TRBV19 TGTGCCAGTAGTATAGTGTACGGCTCTGGCAATCAGCCCCAGCATTTT CASSIVYGSGNQPQHF
TRBJ1-1 NA NA TRBV3-1/TRBV3-2 TGTGCCAGCAGCCAAACCCCAGGGCACACTGAAGCTTTCTTT CASSQTPGHTEAFF
TRBJ2-3 NA TRBD1 TRBV7-9 TGTGCCAGCAGCTTAGGACCACAGGGGTTGACAGATACGCAGTATTTT CASSLGPQGLTDTQYF
TRBJ2-3 NA TRBD1 TRBV11-2 TGTGCCAGCAGCGACGGACAGGGGAGCACAGATACGCAGTATTTT CASSDGQGSTDTQYF